These 19 T cell receptor beta chains originate from one sample sequenced in a study of technical replicates of blood from several donors (dated by TCRdb to the late 2010s). The method behind the library was the immunoSEQ multiplex PCR assay. TCRdb carries this immuneACCESS record with in-frame sequences only. Its versions omit some clonotypes, under half of them owing to an unresolved V gene in the studies checked, with the rest unexplained. The sample includes roughly 70,000 clones, with roughly 94% observed a single time. Together, the top ten hold roughly 0.37% of the sample. Source material: T cells isolated from PBMCs. These receptors all come from a human donor in good health.

The V and J genes are TRBV6-5 and TRBJ2-3, with D hard to call. The V end was cut by 5 bases, the J end by 6 bases, with 18 bases between. The CDR3 sequence is 15 residues long. Germline loops: CDR1 MNHEY, CDR2 SVGAGI. CDR3 DNA: TGTGCCAGCAGTCTTACGGGTCTTTTTAGGGATACGCAGTATTTT. It codes for CASSLTGLFRDTQYF.

As to this clone: Different DNA sequences within this sample yield the same CDR3. The chain has TRBV30 and TRBJ2-7; TRBD2 matches 9 bases. The CDR3 contains 13 residues. In germline, CDR1 is GTSNPN, CDR2 SVGIG (reference sequence). With 1 base clipped from V and 2 bases from J, the junction kept 0 bases outside the gene matches. CDR3 bases: TGTGCCTGGAGTGGCGGGAGGGCCTACGAGCAGTACTTC. It codes for CAWSGGRAYEQYF.

The rearrangement links TRBV23-1 to TRBJ1-5; perhaps TRBD1 as D (6 bases). TRBV23-1 is an open reading frame, and its role is uncertain. The CDR3 has 18 amino acids. V was clipped by 6 bases and J by 0 bases, with 21 bases between them. The CDR3 reads CASSLVGGQLHSNQPQHF. CDR3 coding DNA: TGCGCCAGCAGCCTCGTCGGAGGACAGCTCCATAGCAATCAGCCCCAGCATTTT.

The chain couples TRBV16 to TRBJ2-5; TRBD1 agrees at 8 bases. There are 16 residues in the CDR3. J was trimmed by 5 bases and V by 0 bases; bases with no gene match: 8. The germline CDR1 and CDR2 sequences are KGHSY and FQNENV. The CDR3 sequence: CASSQSLTGGTETQYF. In DNA form, the CDR3 reads TGTGCCAGCAGCCAATCTTTAACAGGGGGTACGGAGACCCAGTACTTC.

This sequence joins TRBV10-3 and TRBJ2-1, with 7 positions matching TRBD1. V trimming: 4 bases; J trimming: 0 bases; junction bases outside the gene matches: 3. This CDR3 region has 15 residues. The germline V gene has CDR1 ENHRY and CDR2 SYGVKD. The CDR3 bases are TGTGCCATCAGTGTCGGGGACAGCTCCTACAATGAGCAGTTCTTC. Its protein product is CAISVGDSSYNEQFF.

V and J are TRBV6-6 and TRBJ1-1; 8 bases fit TRBD1. In germline, CDR1 is MNHNY, CDR2 SVGAGI (reference sequence). J was trimmed by 3 bases and V by 4 bases; bases with no gene match: 4. The CDR3 contains 14 residues. The CDR3 spells CASSSPGGYTEAFF. CDR3 sequence (DNA): TGTGCCAGCAGTTCACCAGGGGGCTACACTGAAGCTTTCTTT.

Notes on this clone: In the same sample, other DNA sequences code for this CDR3. V usage is TRBV7-9 and J usage is TRBJ2-7; possibly TRBD1 for D (6 bases). Germline CDR1 reads SEHNR; CDR2 reads FQNEAQ (reference sequence). The CDR3 loop spans 12 amino acids. V was cut by 1 base and J by 6 bases, with 7 bases left in between. CDR3 nucleotides: TGTGCCAGCAGCTTAGGAGGGGGCGAGCAGTACTTC. Its translation: CASSLGGGEQYF.

This clone was seen just once. The chain is built from TRBV7-6 and TRBJ1-4; TRBD1 is a possible D gene (6 bases). V was shortened by 5 bases and J by 0 bases, with 10 bases between the two germline ends. CDR1 SGHVS and CDR2 FNYEAQ come from the germline V gene. This CDR3 spans 15 amino acids. In nucleotides, the CDR3 is TGTGCCAGCAGCCAGTGGACAGCAACTAATGAAAAACTGTTTTTT. It is translated as CASSQWTATNEKLFF.

J is TRBJ2-1 and V is TRBV19, with 7 bases that match TRBD2. The V segment lost 3 bases and the J segment 8 bases; nucleotides outside the gene matches: 13. Germline V gene lookup returns CDR1 LNHDA and CDR2 SQIVND (reference sequence). The length of the CDR3 is 16 residues. CDR3 loop: CASSIAYQREIHEQFF. In DNA, the CDR3 is TGTGCCAGTAGTATCGCCTATCAGCGGGAAATCCATGAGCAGTTCTTC.

This chain links TRBV6-4 with TRBJ2-1, with D tentatively TRBD2 (5 bases). CDR1 is MRHNA and CDR2 is SNTAGT in the germline V gene. V lost 5 bases to trimming and J lost 4 bases, with 9 bases between them. The CDR3 consists of 13 residues. The CDR3 DNA reads TGTGCCAGCAGTCCCGGGGATTACAATGAGCAGTTCTTC. Translated, it gives CASSPGDYNEQFF.

This clone appeared a single time. CDR3 in amino acids: CAISESWTGEDYGYTF. In DNA, the CDR3 is TGTGCCATCAGTGAGTCGTGGACAGGGGAGGACTATGGCTACACCTTC. The rearrangement uses TRBV10-3 and TRBJ1-2, with TRBD1 matching 9 bases. The CDR3 consists of 16 residues. V lost 0 bases, J lost 3 bases, and 5 bases stayed unmatched. Germline-derived CDR1 and CDR2 are ENHRY and SYGVKD.

In its sample, this clone was seen once. The V gene is TRBV6-5, the J gene TRBJ1-1; possible D gene TRBD1, 6 bases. Germline V lookup: CDR1 MNHEY, CDR2 SVGAGI. The V gene lost 4 bases and the J gene lost 11 bases, with 14 bases spanning the gap. The CDR3 contains 12 residues. This CDR3 is CASSSADRLAFF. In DNA form, the CDR3 reads TGTGCCAGCAGTTCCGCTGACAGGCTGGCTTTCTTT.

This clone showed up just once. The rearrangement joins TRBV9 to TRBJ2-1; TRBD1 matches at 8 bases. The CDR3 spans 15 residues. The V segment lost 3 bases and the J segment 6 bases; nucleotides outside the gene matches: 8. Germline V gives CDR1 SGDLS, CDR2 YYNGEE. CDR3 residues: CASSALGQASNEQFF. CDR3 DNA sequence: TGTGCCAGCAGCGCGCTGGGACAGGCTTCCAATGAGCAGTTCTTC.

V and J are TRBV6-1 and TRBJ2-1; the match to TRBD2 covers 7 bases. The CDR3 is made up of 14 amino acids. CDR1 MNHNS and CDR2 SASEGT come from the germline V gene. V shed 3 bases and J 3 bases; nucleotides not matched to a gene: 2. The CDR3 DNA reads as TGTGCCAGCAGTGAGTGGGACTACTACAATGAGCAGTTCTTC. This translates into CASSEWDYYNEQFF.

This sequence joins TRBV4-3 and TRBJ2-7; 8 bases agree with TRBD2. The V and J ends lost 0 bases and 3 bases, in that order; junction bases with no gene match: 7. CDR1 is LGHNA and CDR2 is YSLEER in the germline V gene. This CDR3 is built from 16 residues. CDR3 region: CASSQERTSSYYEQYF. The CDR3, as DNA: TGCGCCAGCAGCCAAGAAAGGACTAGCAGTTACTACGAGCAGTACTTC.

The rearrangement links TRBV28 to TRBJ1-2; D not certain. V gave up 4 bases and J gave up 8 bases, with 17 bases separating them. This CDR3 has 14 amino acids. Germline V gene data show CDR1 as MDHEN and CDR2 as SYDVKM. The CDR3 DNA is TGTGCCAGCAGTTCCTTGGGGAGCAATGGAGGCTACACCTTC. Residues: CASSSLGSNGGYTF.

V gene TRBV5-8 combines with J gene TRBJ1-3; D uncertain. Per germline, CDR1 SGHTS and CDR2 YDEGEE. Trimming took 5 bases from V and 0 from J, leaving 15 bases between them. The CDR3 has 16 residues. This CDR3 reads CASRRRVSNSGNTIYF. The CDR3 region has the DNA TGTGCCAGCAGACGCCGGGTTTCTAACTCTGGAAACACCATATATTTT.

This clone appeared a single time. The chain is built from TRBV29-1 and TRBJ1-2; a weak D match, TRBD1 (6 bases). The V end was cut by 6 bases, the J end by 6 bases, with 23 bases between. CDR3 length equals 15 residues. The germline CDR1 and CDR2 sequences are SQVTM and ANQGSEA. The CDR3 is CSVRDRGAGYNGYTF. CDR3 bases: TGCAGCGTGCGGGACCGGGGGGCCGGTTATAATGGCTACACCTTC.

V and J are TRBV7-9 and TRBJ2-7; 7 nucleotides match TRBD1. The germline CDR1 and CDR2 sequences are SEHNR and FQNEAQ (reference sequence). Losses at the gene ends were 4 bases for V and 1 base for J; bases not matched to a gene: 13. The length of the CDR3 is 17 residues. The CDR3 coding sequence is TGTGCCAGCAGCTCGGCTAGACAGGGCCCTCGGTCCTACGAGCAGTACTTC. Amino acid sequence: CASSSARQGPRSYEQYF.